Listed below are T cell receptor beta chains from one sample, sequenced in a study of T cells in localized non-small cell lung cancer. TCRdb's table, derived via immunoSEQ multiplex PCR, lists solely in-frame clones and lacks some. There are 50,000 or so clones in the sample; over 60% occur only once, and 3.5% to 5.5% lies in the top ten. Sequencing was performed on PBMCs, taken before any cancer treatment. Receptors originate from a woman aged 40-69 years with stage II lung adenocarcinoma. Each CDR3 is given with its conserved first and last residue. The D gene is left open where the match is weak. Rows give clone size only sometimes, using once, few, many, or a class for an expanded clone.

V gene,clone size,D gene,CDR3 length,J gene,CDR3 DNA,CDR3 protein
TRBV6-5,.,TRBD1,14,TRBJ2-7,TGTGCCAGCAGTTACTCGGACAGGGGCAGCGAGCAGTACTTC,CASSYSDRGSEQYF
TRBV19,few,.,14,TRBJ2-3,TGTGCCAGTAGCTCCATACAGGGCACAGATACGCAGTATTTT,CASSSIQGTDTQYF
TRBV5-4,.,.,14,TRBJ2-7,TGTGCCGGCCCTAGAACCCGGAGCTCCTACGAGCAGTACTTC,CAGPRTRSSYEQYF
TRBV19,.,TRBD1,15,TRBJ1-2,TGTGCCAGCCAACCGGGACAGAGGGAAAACTATGGCTACACCTTC,CASQPGQRENYGYTF
TRBV5-1,.,.,13,TRBJ1-2,TGCGCCAGCAGCTTGCAGGGACGATATGGCTACACCTTC,CASSLQGRYGYTF
TRBV18,.,TRBD1,15,TRBJ1-4,TGTGCCAGCTCACCTCGTGAGGGGGCGGAAGAAAAACTGTTTTTT,CASSPREGAEEKLFF
TRBV5-1,.,.,13,TRBJ1-4,TGCGCCAGCCGGTGGGAGATTAATGAAAAACTGTTTTTT,CASRWEINEKLFF
TRBV15,.,.,16,TRBJ1-1,TGTGCCACCAGCAGAGATCTTGGGACCTTGAACACTGAAGCTTTCTTT,CATSRDLGTLNTEAFF
TRBV10-3,.,.,11,TRBJ1-4,TGTGCCATCAGTGCCGGCAGAAGACTGTTTTTT,CAISAGRRLFF
TRBV5-1,.,.,13,TRBJ2-3,TGCGCCAGCAGCGAAGCCGGCACAGATACGCAGTATTTT,CASSEAGTDTQYF
TRBV4-2,few,TRBD2,16,TRBJ2-5,TGTGCCAGCAGTAGACTAGCGGGGGAACCAGGAGAGACCCAGTACTTC,CASSRLAGEPGETQYF
TRBV7-8,once,.,16,TRBJ1-3,TGTGCCAGCAGCTTTACGCCCCAGGGACTTGGAAACACCATATATTTT,CASSFTPQGLGNTIYF
TRBV5-1,.,.,14,TRBJ1-3,TGCGCCAGCGCAAAACTGGACTCTGGAAACACCATATATTTT,CASAKLDSGNTIYF
TRBV12-5,once,TRBD1,14,TRBJ1-1,TGTGCTAGTGGCCTCACAGGGGGGAACACTGAAGCTTTCTTT,CASGLTGGNTEAFF
TRBV7-2,.,.,15,TRBJ1-1,TGTGCCAGCAGCTTATTCCAGGGATTGAACACTGAAGCTTTCTTT,CASSLFQGLNTEAFF
TRBV2,few,.,14,TRBJ1-4,TGTGCCAGCAGTGACCGAGGGACCCGGGAAAAACTGTTTTTT,CASSDRGTREKLFF
TRBV6-5,.,.,14,TRBJ1-1,TGTGCCAGCAGTGGAAGGATCGAGAACACTGAAGCTTTCTTT,CASSGRIENTEAFF
TRBV27,.,TRBD1,16,TRBJ2-7,TGTGCCAGCAGTTTATACGCCACGGGACAGGGTGGCGAGCAGTACTTC,CASSLYATGQGGEQYF
TRBV7-9,few,.,13,TRBJ2-1,TGTGCCAGCAGCCCCTCCCAGGGCAATGAGCAGTTCTTC,CASSPSQGNEQFF
TRBV18,.,.,14,TRBJ1-4,TGTGCCAGCTCACCAACCGCAACTAATGAAAAACTGTTTTTT,CASSPTATNEKLFF
TRBV5-5,.,.,16,TRBJ1-4,TGTGCCAGCAGCTTGGCCAGCACAACAACTAATGAAAAACTGTTTTTT,CASSLASTTTNEKLFF
TRBV19,.,.,13,TRBJ2-5,TGTGCCAGTAGCACCAAACGGAGGGAGGCCCAGTACTTC,CASSTKRREAQYF
TRBV25-1,.,.,15,TRBJ2-5,TGTGCCAGCACGTCGGGGACAACGGGGCAAGAGACCCAGTACTTC,CASTSGTTGQETQYF
TRBV9,once,.,15,TRBJ1-2,TGTGCCAGCAGCGCCGGGGACACTCCAATCTATGGCTACACCTTC,CASSAGDTPIYGYTF
TRBV19,.,TRBD1,14,TRBJ2-1,TGTGCCAGTAATTTGCAGGGGGCGCGCGATGAGCAGTTCTTC,CASNLQGARDEQFF
TRBV15,medium-sized,.,15,TRBJ1-2,TGTGCCACCAGCAGCGCCCAGGGAGGCAACTATGGCTACACCTTC,CATSSAQGGNYGYTF
TRBV6-4,.,TRBD2,15,TRBJ2-2,TGTGCCAGCAGTGAGGTAGCGGGGGACACCGGGGAGCTGTTTTTT,CASSEVAGDTGELFF
TRBV19,.,.,16,TRBJ1-3,TGTGCCAGTAGTATCGGGACGGCCAGCTCTGGAAACACCATATATTTT,CASSIGTASSGNTIYF
TRBV27,once,.,15,TRBJ1-2,TGTGCCAGCAGTTTTTCGAAGGGTTGGCCGTATGGCTACACCTTC,CASSFSKGWPYGYTF
TRBV4-1,few,TRBD1,15,TRBJ1-1,TGCGCCAGCAGCGGCCGGACAGGGGTGAACACTGAAGCTTTCTTT,CASSGRTGVNTEAFF
TRBV9,.,.,16,TRBJ1-4,TGTGCCAGCAGCGTAGGGCCGTTTGCAACTAATGAAAAACTGTTTTTT,CASSVGPFATNEKLFF
TRBV10-2,.,.,15,TRBJ1-1,TGCGCCAGCAGTGAGCGGTTCGGGGGGAACACTGAAGCTTTCTTT,CASSERFGGNTEAFF
TRBV7-2,.,.,14,TRBJ1-4,TGTGCCAGCAGCTTAGCAGCAACTAATGAAAAACTGTTTTTT,CASSLAATNEKLFF
TRBV15,many,TRBD1,14,TRBJ1-1,TGTGCCACCAGCAGAGATACGGGGACAGTAGAAGCTTTCTTT,CATSRDTGTVEAFF
TRBV6-6,.,TRBD1,16,TRBJ1-4,TGTGCCAGCAGTGGTGGACAGGCCCGAGCGGGGGAAAAACTGTTTTTT,CASSGGQARAGEKLFF
TRBV7-2,.,.,13,TRBJ2-5,TGTGCCAGCAGCTTAGGCAACAAAGAGACCCAGTACTTC,CASSLGNKETQYF
TRBV5-5,.,.,16,TRBJ1-1,TGTGCCAGCAGCTTGGACGGAGGAGGACTTGACACTGAAGCTTTCTTT,CASSLDGGGLDTEAFF
TRBV2,.,.,11,TRBJ1-2,TGTGCCAGCAGTGAGGTGGGCGGCTACACCTTC,CASSEVGGYTF
TRBV6-5,.,.,14,TRBJ2-7,TGTGCCAGCAGTACAGGAACGTCCTCCTACGAGCAGTACTTC,CASSTGTSSYEQYF
TRBV2,.,TRBD1,17,TRBJ2-5,TGTGCCAGCAGACCCGGGACAGGGATCAAATCCCAAGAGACCCAGTACTTC,CASRPGTGIKSQETQYF
TRBV5-6,.,TRBD1,16,TRBJ1-1,TGTGCCAGCAGCCCTTACCAATGGACAGGGCGGACTGAAGCTTTCTTT,CASSPYQWTGRTEAFF
TRBV19,.,.,16,TRBJ1-5,TGTGCCAGTGACCCTGACAGACGACTTAGCAATCAGCCCCAGCATTTT,CASDPDRRLSNQPQHF
TRBV5-4,once,TRBD2,14,TRBJ2-7,TGTGCCAGCAGCTTCGGCGGGGGGGCCTACGAGCAGTACTTC,CASSFGGGAYEQYF
TRBV7-9,.,.,17,TRBJ2-1,TGTGCCAGCAGCATGTTCCCGGGACCCAGCTCCTACAATGAGCAGTTCTTC,CASSMFPGPSSYNEQFF
TRBV6-6,.,TRBD1,16,TRBJ2-1,TGTGCCAGCAGTTACTCCCCAATGGGACAGAACAATGAGCAGTTCTTC,CASSYSPMGQNNEQFF
TRBV29-1,.,.,16,TRBJ2-5,TGCAGCGTTGAACTATGGGGGCAGGGGATAGGAGAGACCCAGTACTTC,CSVELWGQGIGETQYF
TRBV19,.,.,15,TRBJ1-5,TGTGCCAGTAGGACGGGGGGGGGAGACAATCAGCCCCAGCATTTT,CASRTGGGDNQPQHF
TRBV7-6,.,.,11,TRBJ2-5,TGTGCCAGCAGCTCGGCAGAGACCCAGTACTTC,CASSSAETQYF
TRBV12-5,.,TRBD2,15,TRBJ2-1,TGTGCTAGTGCCGGGGGGCTAGCGGGGGACAATGAGCAGTTCTTC,CASAGGLAGDNEQFF
TRBV4-2,few,.,18,TRBJ1-5,TGTGCCAGCAGCCAAGATCTTTGGGGCCATACTAGCAATCAGCCCCAGCATTTT,CASSQDLWGHTSNQPQHF
TRBV5-4,.,TRBD1,13,TRBJ2-5,TGTGCCAGCAGCTCCGGGACAGAAGAGACCCAGTACTTC,CASSSGTEETQYF
TRBV5-5,.,.,14,TRBJ2-3,TGTGCCAGCAGCTTCAGCATAGAGGGAGATACGCAGTATTTT,CASSFSIEGDTQYF
TRBV29-1,.,.,12,TRBJ2-5,TGCAGCGTAGCCGAGGGGCGGGAGACCCAGTACTTC,CSVAEGRETQYF
TRBV5-6,.,TRBD2,17,TRBJ2-7,TGTGCCAGCAGCCTCGGGACTAGCGGGGGGAGATCCTACGAGCAGTACTTC,CASSLGTSGGRSYEQYF
TRBV27,.,.,13,TRBJ1-6,TGTGCCAGCGGGAGCAGGGAGAGTTCACCCCTCCACTTT,CASGSRESSPLHF
TRBV6-8,.,.,14,TRBJ1-5,TGTGCCAGCAGCCCCGGACATACAAATCAGCCCCAGCATTTT,CASSPGHTNQPQHF
TRBV5-5,.,.,17,TRBJ1-2,TGTGCCAGCAGCTCGGCGGGAGGGCAATTTCCTAACTATGGCTACACCTTC,CASSSAGGQFPNYGYTF
TRBV5-1,.,TRBD1,15,TRBJ2-5,TGCGCCAGCAGCTTGTACCCGGGACAGCAAGAGACCCAGTACTTC,CASSLYPGQQETQYF
TRBV6-5,.,.,16,TRBJ1-3,TGTGCCAGCAGTTTGGACAGTTCGCCCTCTGGAAACACCATATATTTT,CASSLDSSPSGNTIYF
TRBV4-2,.,.,14,TRBJ2-7,TGTGCCAGCAGCCAAGGGCTCCGTTCCTACGAGCAGTACTTC,CASSQGLRSYEQYF